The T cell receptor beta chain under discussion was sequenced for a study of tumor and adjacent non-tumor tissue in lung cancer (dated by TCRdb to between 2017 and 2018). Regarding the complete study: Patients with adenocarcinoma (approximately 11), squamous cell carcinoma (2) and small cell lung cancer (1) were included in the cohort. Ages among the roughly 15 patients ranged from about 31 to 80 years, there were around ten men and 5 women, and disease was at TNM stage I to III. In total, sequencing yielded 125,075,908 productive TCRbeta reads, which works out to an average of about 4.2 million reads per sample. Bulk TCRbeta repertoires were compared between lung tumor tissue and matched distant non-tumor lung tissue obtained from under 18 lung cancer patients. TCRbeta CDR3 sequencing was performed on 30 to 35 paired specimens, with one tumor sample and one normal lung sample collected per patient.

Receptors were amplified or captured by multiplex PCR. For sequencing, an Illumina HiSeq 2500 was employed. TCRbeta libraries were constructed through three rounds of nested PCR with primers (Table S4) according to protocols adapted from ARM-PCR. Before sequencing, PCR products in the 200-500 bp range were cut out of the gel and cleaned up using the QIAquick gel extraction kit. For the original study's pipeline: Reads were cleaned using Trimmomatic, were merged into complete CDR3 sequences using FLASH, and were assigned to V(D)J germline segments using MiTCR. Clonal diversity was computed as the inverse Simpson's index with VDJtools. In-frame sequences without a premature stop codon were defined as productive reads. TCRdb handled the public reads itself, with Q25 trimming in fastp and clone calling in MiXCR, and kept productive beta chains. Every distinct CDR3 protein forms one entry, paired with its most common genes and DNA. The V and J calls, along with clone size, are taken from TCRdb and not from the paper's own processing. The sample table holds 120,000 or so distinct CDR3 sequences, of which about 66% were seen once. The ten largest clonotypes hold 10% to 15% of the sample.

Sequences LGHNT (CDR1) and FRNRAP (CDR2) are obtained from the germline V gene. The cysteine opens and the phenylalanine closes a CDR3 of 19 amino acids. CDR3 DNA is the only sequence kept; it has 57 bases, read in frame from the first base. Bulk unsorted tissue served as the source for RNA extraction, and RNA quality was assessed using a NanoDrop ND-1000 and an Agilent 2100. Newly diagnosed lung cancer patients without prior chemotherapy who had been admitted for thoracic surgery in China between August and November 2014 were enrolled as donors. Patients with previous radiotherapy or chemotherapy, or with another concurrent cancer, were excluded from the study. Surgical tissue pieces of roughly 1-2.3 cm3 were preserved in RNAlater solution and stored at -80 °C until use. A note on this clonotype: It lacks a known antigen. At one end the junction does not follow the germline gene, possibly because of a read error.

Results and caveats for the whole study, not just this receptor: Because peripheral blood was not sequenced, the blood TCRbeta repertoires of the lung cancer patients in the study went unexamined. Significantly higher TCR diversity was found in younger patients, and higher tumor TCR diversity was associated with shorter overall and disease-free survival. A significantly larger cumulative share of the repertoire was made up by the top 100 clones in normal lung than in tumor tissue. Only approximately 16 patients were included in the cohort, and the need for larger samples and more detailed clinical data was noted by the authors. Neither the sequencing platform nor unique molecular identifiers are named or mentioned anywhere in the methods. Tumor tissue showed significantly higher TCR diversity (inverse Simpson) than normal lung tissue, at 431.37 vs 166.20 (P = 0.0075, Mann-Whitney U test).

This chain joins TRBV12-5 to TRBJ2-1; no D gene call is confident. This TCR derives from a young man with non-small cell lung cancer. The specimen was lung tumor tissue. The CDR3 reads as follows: CSSGLGLVEGPFSYNEQFF. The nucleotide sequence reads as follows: TGTTCTAGTGGTTTAGGCCTAGTGGAAGGGCCCTTCTCCTACAATGAGCAGTTCTTC.